A single T cell receptor (beta chain) is shown here with its context. Its antigen is as yet unknown. The data originate from a study of cytomegalovirus exposure and HLA in healthy donors. Study findings and constraints: One variant, a missense change in DCLRE1C, was linked in a later analysis to TCR beta V- and J-gene trimming.

Primers for the PCR totalled 60 Vbeta and 13 Jbeta. Repertoires were generated with immunoSEQ multiplex PCR, while TCRdb's copy carries only in-frame clones and drops some. Here the sample spans approximately 100,000 clones, roughly a tenth being singletons. The CDR3 runs 13 residues. From germline, CDR1 is MDHEN and CDR2 SYDVKM. V lost 10 bases to trimming and J lost 2 bases; unmatched junction nucleotides: 4. Sample: PBMCs. This receptor was taken from a man aged 40-49 years in good health and CMV-seropositive. V and J are TRBV28 and TRBJ2-7; 11 nucleotides align to TRBD2. CDR3 region: CATTLAGAYEQYF. CDR3 DNA sequence: TGTGCCACCACACTAGCGGGGGCCTACGAGCAGTACTTC. Full variable domain (rest looked up from reference TRBV28 and TRBJ2-7): DVKVTQSSRYLVKRTGEKVFLECVQDMDHENMFWYRQDPGLGLRLIYFSYDVKMKEKGDIPEGYSVSREKKERFSLILESASTNQTSMYLCATTLAGAYEQYFGPGTRLTVT.